Listed below are T cell receptor beta chains from one sample, sequenced in a study of blood T cell repertoires in COVID-19. Some clones are missing from TCRdb's copy, which holds only in-frame ones; the method was immunoSEQ multiplex PCR. The sample lists 310,000 or so clones; about 91% were seen once. Sequencing input: PBMCs or T cells enriched from blood (not recorded which). The receptors derive from a woman between 40 and 50 years old who had recovered from COVID-19. The CDR3 runs from the conserved cysteine through the conserved F or W. A D gene is named only where the DNA matches it firmly. Not every row has a clone size; where given, it reads once, few, many or a size class.

15 TRBJ2-2 . . TRBV20-1 CSASRAGFFSGELFF TGCAGTGCTAGTCGTGCGGGCTTTTTTTCCGGGGAGCTGTTTTTT
19 TRBJ2-3 . . TRBV21-1 CASSGMNLAGGPGGDTQYF TGTGCCAGCAGCGGGATGAATCTAGCGGGAGGGCCCGGTGGAGATACGCAGTATTTT
12 TRBJ2-1 . . TRBV3-1/TRBV3-2 CASSHGGPEQFF TGTGCCAGCAGCCACGGAGGTCCCGAGCAGTTCTTC
15 TRBJ1-1 TRBD1 many TRBV5-1 CASSNSGTGNTEAFF TGCGCCAGCTCAAACTCCGGGACAGGGAACACTGAAGCTTTCTTT
12 TRBJ1-2 TRBD1 . TRBV19 CASTATGSGYTF TGTGCCAGTACGGCGACAGGGTCCGGCTACACCTTC
13 TRBJ2-2 TRBD1 . TRBV29-1 CSADRGQAGELFF TGCAGCGCGGACAGGGGGCAGGCCGGGGAGCTGTTTTTT
15 TRBJ2-3 . . TRBV5-1 CASSLVRANTDTQYF TGCGCCAGCAGCTTGGTGCGGGCGAACACAGATACGCAGTATTTT
13 TRBJ2-7 . . TRBV30 CAWSVSDNYEQYF TGTGCCTGGAGTGTATCGGACAACTACGAGCAGTACTTC
13 TRBJ1-1 . . TRBV10-1 CASSESGKEAAFF TGCGCCAGCAGTGAGTCGGGCAAGGAGGCAGCTTTCTTT
12 TRBJ2-7 . . TRBV7-8 CASSSYLPEQYF TGTGCCAGCAGCTCCTATTTGCCCGAGCAGTACTTC
15 TRBJ1-1 . . TRBV25-1 CASSPRRAPGTEAFF TGTGCCAGCAGTCCGCGGAGGGCCCCCGGCACTGAAGCTTTCTTT
17 TRBJ2-6 . . TRBV27 CASSALPGSSGANVLTF TGTGCCAGCAGTGCTCTCCCGGGAAGCTCTGGGGCCAACGTCCTGACTTTC
15 TRBJ2-3 TRBD2 . TRBV6-5 CASRRLAGKGDTQYF TGTGCCAGCAGAAGACTAGCGGGAAAAGGAGATACGCAGTATTTT
15 TRBJ1-6 TRBD1 . TRBV7-9 CASSPGTGNNSPLHF TGTGCCAGCAGCCCCGGGACAGGGAATAATTCACCCCTCCACTTT
16 TRBJ1-1 TRBD1 . TRBV27 CASSLSPGTGATEAFF TGTGCCAGCAGTTTATCTCCCGGGACAGGGGCCACTGAAGCTTTCTTT
10 TRBJ1-1 . . TRBV20-1 CSASYAEAFF TGCAGTGCTAGCTACGCTGAAGCTTTCTTT
16 TRBJ2-2 . . TRBV27 CASSLWGSGYTGELFF TGTGCCAGCAGTTTATGGGGTAGCGGTTACACCGGGGAGCTGTTTTTT
13 TRBJ2-5 . . TRBV19 CASSIDQAETQYF TGTGCCAGTAGTATAGATCAGGCGGAGACCCAGTACTTC
16 TRBJ1-2 . . TRBV4-3 CASSQDLAGRDYGYTF TGCGCCAGCAGCCAAGATTTGGCAGGGAGGGACTATGGCTACACCTTC
15 TRBJ2-5 TRBD2 . TRBV7-3 CASSSDGGVLETQYF TGTGCCAGCAGCTCGGACGGGGGGGTTTTGGAGACCCAGTACTTC
15 TRBJ2-3 . . TRBV11-3 CASSSRRVGTDTQYF TGTGCCAGCAGCTCCCGGAGGGTCGGCACAGATACGCAGTATTTT
16 TRBJ1-5 . . TRBV27 CASSPPGAQNNQPQHF TGTGCCAGCAGTCCCCCAGGGGCCCAAAATAATCAGCCCCAGCATTTT
14 TRBJ2-2 TRBD2 few TRBV29-1 CSVVLASGGGELFF TGCAGCGTTGTTTTGGCTAGCGGTGGCGGGGAGCTGTTTTTT
16 TRBJ2-5 TRBD2 . TRBV7-3 CASSLVGTSGSETQYF TGTGCCAGCAGCTTAGTAGGGACTAGCGGGTCGGAGACCCAGTACTTC
15 TRBJ2-1 TRBD1 . TRBV24-1 CATSAPTGTLNEQFF TGTGCCACCAGTGCCCCGACAGGGACCCTCAATGAGCAGTTCTTC
14 TRBJ2-7 TRBD1 . TRBV6-2/TRBV6-3 CASSRRQGAYEQYF TGTGCCAGCAGTAGGAGACAGGGTGCCTACGAGCAGTACTTC
14 TRBJ2-5 . . TRBV7-9 CASSFPTIPETQYF TGTGCCAGCAGCTTTCCGACTATCCCTGAGACCCAGTACTTC
14 TRBJ2-5 . . TRBV5-4 CASSLSQLAETQYF TGTGCCAGCAGCTTGAGCCAATTAGCAGAGACCCAGTACTTC
11 TRBJ2-7 TRBD1 . TRBV29-1 CSVDRGYEQYF TGCAGCGTGGACAGGGGCTACGAGCAGTACTTC
15 TRBJ2-7 TRBD2 . TRBV7-2 CASSWTSGVSYEQYF TGTGCCAGCAGCTGGACTAGCGGGGTCTCCTACGAGCAGTACTTC
14 TRBJ1-1 . . TRBV7-9 CASSPTGQGTEAFF TGTGCCAGCAGCCCCACAGGGCAGGGCACTGAAGCTTTCTTT